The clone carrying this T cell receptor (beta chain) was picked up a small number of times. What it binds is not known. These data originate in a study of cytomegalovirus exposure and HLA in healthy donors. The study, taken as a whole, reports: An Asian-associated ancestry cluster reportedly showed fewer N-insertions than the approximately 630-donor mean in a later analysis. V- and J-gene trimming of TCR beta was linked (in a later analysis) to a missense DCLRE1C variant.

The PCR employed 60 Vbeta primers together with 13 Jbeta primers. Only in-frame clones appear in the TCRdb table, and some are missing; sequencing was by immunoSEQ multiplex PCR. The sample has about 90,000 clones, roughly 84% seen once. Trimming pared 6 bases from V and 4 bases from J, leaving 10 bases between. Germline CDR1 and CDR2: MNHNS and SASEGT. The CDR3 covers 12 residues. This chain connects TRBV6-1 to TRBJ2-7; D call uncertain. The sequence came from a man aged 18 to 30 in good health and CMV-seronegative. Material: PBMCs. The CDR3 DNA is TGTGCCAGCAGCTTTCTCTTTTACGAGCAGTACTTC. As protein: CASSFLFYEQYF.